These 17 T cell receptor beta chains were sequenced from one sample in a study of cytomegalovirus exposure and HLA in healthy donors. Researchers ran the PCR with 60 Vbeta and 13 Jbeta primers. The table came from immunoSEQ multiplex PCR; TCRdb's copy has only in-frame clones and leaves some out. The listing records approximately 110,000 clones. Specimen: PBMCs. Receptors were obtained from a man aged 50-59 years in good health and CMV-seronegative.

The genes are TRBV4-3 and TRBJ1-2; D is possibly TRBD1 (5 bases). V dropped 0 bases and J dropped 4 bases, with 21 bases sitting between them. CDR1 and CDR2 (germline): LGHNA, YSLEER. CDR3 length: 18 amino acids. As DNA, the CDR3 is TGCGCCAGCAGCCAAGAAGGGAGGGCTTACGCGGGGGGCTATGGCTACACCTTC. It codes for CASSQEGRAYAGGYGYTF.

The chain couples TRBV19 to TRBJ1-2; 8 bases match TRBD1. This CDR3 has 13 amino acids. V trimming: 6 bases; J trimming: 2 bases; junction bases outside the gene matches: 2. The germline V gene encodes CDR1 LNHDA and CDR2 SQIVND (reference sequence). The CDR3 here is CASRGQVNYGYTF. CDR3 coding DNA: TGTGCCAGTAGGGGACAGGTCAACTATGGCTACACCTTC.

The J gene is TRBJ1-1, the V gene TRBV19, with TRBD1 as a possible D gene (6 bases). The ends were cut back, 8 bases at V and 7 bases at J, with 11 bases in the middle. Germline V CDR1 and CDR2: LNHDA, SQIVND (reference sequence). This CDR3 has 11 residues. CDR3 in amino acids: CASRRDIEAFF. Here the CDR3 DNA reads TGTGCCAGTCGCCGGGACATTGAAGCTTTCTTT.

CDR3 protein: CASSPRDSGNTIYF. CDR3 in DNA: TGCGCCAGCAGCCCGAGAGACTCTGGAAACACCATATATTTT. This chain links TRBV5-1 with TRBJ1-3; no clear D gene. The germline V gene has CDR1 SGHRS and CDR2 YFSETQ. The CDR3 has 14 amino acids. V was clipped by 4 bases and J by 0 bases, with 8 bases between them.

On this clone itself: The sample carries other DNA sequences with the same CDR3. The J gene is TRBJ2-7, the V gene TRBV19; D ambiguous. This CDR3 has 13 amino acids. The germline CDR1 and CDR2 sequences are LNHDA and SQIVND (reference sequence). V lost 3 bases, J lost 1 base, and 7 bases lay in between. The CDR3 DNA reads TGTGCCAGTAGTATCCAGGAATCCTACGAGCAGTACTTC. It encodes CASSIQESYEQYF.

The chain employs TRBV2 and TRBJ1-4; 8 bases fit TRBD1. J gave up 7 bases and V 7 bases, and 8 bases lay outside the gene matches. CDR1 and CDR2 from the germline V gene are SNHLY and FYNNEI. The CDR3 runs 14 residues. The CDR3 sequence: CASKTDRAGEKLFF. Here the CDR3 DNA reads TGTGCCAGCAAAACGGACAGGGCCGGTGAAAAACTGTTTTTT.

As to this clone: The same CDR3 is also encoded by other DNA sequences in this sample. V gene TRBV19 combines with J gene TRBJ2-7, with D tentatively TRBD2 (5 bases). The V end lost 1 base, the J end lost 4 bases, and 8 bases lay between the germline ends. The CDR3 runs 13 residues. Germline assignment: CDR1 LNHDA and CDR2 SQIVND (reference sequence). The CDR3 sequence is CASSIGGSYEQYF. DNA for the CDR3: TGTGCCAGTAGTATAGGAGGGTCTTACGAGCAGTACTTC.

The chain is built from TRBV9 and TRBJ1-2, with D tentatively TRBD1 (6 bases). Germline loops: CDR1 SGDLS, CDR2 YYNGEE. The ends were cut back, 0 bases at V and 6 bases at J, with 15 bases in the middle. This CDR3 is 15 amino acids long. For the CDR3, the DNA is TGTGCCAGCAGCGTAGAGCCGGGGGGCGTCAATGGCTACACCTTC. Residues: CASSVEPGGVNGYTF.

The CDR3: CASSFVGGTEAFF. The CDR3 DNA is TGTGCCAGCAGCTTTGTGGGGGGCACTGAAGCTTTCTTT. The chain combines TRBV7-9 with TRBJ1-1; a weak D match, TRBD1 (5 bases). Germline-derived CDR1 and CDR2 are SEHNR and FQNEAQ (reference sequence). The CDR3 length is 13 residues. V lost 3 bases and J lost 4, with 9 bases in between.

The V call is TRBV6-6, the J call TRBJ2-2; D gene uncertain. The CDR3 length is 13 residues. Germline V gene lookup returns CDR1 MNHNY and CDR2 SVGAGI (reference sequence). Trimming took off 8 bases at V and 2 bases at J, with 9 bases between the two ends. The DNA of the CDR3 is TGTGCCAGCTCGCAAACTAACACCGGGGAGCTGTTTTTT. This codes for CASSQTNTGELFF.

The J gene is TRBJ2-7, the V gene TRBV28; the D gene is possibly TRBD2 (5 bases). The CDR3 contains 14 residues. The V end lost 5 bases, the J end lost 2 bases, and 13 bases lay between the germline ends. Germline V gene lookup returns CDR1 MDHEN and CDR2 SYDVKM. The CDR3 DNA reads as TGTGCCAGCAGTCCTGGACTGCTTCCCTACGAGCAGTACTTC. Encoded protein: CASSPGLLPYEQYF.

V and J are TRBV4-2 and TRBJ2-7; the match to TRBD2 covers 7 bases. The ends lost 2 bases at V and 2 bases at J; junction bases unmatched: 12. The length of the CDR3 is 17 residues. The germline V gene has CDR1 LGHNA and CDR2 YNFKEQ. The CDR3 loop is CASSQNIGPAGTYEQYF. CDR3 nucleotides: TGTGCCAGCAGCCAAAATATAGGCCCAGCGGGGACCTACGAGCAGTACTTC.

The CDR3 here is CASSSGGTEAFF. CDR3 coding DNA: TGTGCCAGCAGCTCCGGAGGCACTGAAGCTTTCTTT. The chain couples TRBV11-2 to TRBJ1-1, with D unresolved. CDR3 length equals 12 residues. Germline assignment: CDR1 SGHAT and CDR2 FQNNGV. V was clipped by 4 bases and J by 4 bases, with 7 bases between them.

CDR3 sequence reads: CASRRGGFLTGELFF. DNA of the CDR3: TGTGCCAGCAGACGGGGTGGTTTCCTCACCGGGGAGCTGTTTTTT. The chain recombines TRBV6-5 with TRBJ2-2, with D maybe TRBD2 (5 bases). Trimming took 6 bases from V and 4 from J, leaving 15 bases between them. This CDR3 is 15 amino acids long. Germline assignment: CDR1 MNHEY and CDR2 SVGAGI.

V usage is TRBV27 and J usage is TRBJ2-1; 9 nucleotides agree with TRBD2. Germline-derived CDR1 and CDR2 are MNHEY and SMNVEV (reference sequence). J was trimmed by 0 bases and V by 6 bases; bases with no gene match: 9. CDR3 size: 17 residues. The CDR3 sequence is CASSVSGGPSSYNEQFF. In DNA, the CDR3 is TGTGCCAGCAGCGTTAGCGGGGGCCCAAGCTCCTACAATGAGCAGTTCTTC.

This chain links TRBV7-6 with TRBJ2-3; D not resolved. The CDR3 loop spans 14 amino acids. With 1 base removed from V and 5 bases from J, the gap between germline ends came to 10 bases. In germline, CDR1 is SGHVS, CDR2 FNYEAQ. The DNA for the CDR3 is TGTGCCAGCAGCTTAGGGCCAGTGGTAGATACGCAGTATTTT. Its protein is CASSLGPVVDTQYF.

CDR3 amino acids: CASSRTGTGVAEAFF. The DNA for the CDR3 is TGTGCCAGCAGTCGGACCGGGACAGGGGTAGCTGAAGCTTTCTTT. V is TRBV6-5 and J is TRBJ1-1; 10 nucleotides align to TRBD1. Germline V gene data show CDR1 as MNHEY and CDR2 as SVGAGI. CDR3 size: 15 residues. The J segment lost 6 bases and the V segment lost 5 bases, leaving 9 bases of the junction unmatched.